These T cell receptor beta chains were read from a single sample in a study of cytomegalovirus exposure and HLA in healthy donors. Generated by immunoSEQ multiplex PCR, the TCRdb table keeps only in-frame clones and is missing some. The sample contains 110,000 to 150,000 clones, just over 70% of which appear only once. Specimen: PBMCs. These receptors were taken from a woman aged 25-40 years in good health and CMV-seronegative. The CDR3 runs from the conserved cysteine through the conserved F or W. A D gene is named only where the DNA matches it firmly. Some rows mark clone size as missing; the rest say once, few, many or name a class of expanded clone.

d_call,j_call,clone_size,v_call,cdr3_aa,cdr3_nt
NA,TRBJ2-1,NA,TRBV27,CASSLRLPHEQFF,TGTGCCAGCAGCCTACGACTGCCCCATGAGCAGTTCTTC
TRBD1,TRBJ2-7,NA,TRBV19,CASRRDRGYEQYF,TGTGCCAGTAGGAGGGACAGGGGCTACGAGCAGTACTTC
NA,TRBJ2-7,NA,TRBV28,CASSSYSAAYEQYF,TGTGCCAGCAGTTCCTACTCCGCCGCGTACGAGCAGTACTTC
TRBD2,TRBJ2-3,NA,TRBV4-2,CASSQGPVTSGGTDTQYF,TGTGCCAGCAGCCAAGGCCCCGTGACTAGCGGGGGCACAGATACGCAGTATTTT
TRBD1,TRBJ1-2,once,TRBV5-5,CASAFDTGQDHYGYTF,TGTGCCAGCGCTTTCGATACGGGACAGGACCACTATGGCTACACCTTC
NA,TRBJ1-2,NA,TRBV5-1,CASSLTGSYYGYTF,TGCGCCAGCAGCTTAACAGGGAGTTACTATGGCTACACCTTC
NA,TRBJ1-5,NA,TRBV18,CASSPGGDQPQHF,TGTGCCAGCTCACCCGGGGGGGATCAGCCCCAGCATTTT
NA,TRBJ1-1,NA,TRBV5-1,CASSYGSGIGTEAFF,TGCGCCAGCAGTTATGGGTCAGGGATTGGGACTGAAGCTTTCTTT
NA,TRBJ2-3,NA,TRBV28,CASRSPLTGDTQYF,TGTGCCAGCAGGTCACCGCTAACAGGGGATACGCAGTATTTT
TRBD1,TRBJ1-2,once,TRBV5-6,CASSSGGATNYGYTF,TGTGCCAGCAGCTCAGGGGGCGCAACTAACTATGGCTACACCTTC
TRBD2,TRBJ2-5,NA,TRBV27,CASKSLAADEETQYF,TGTGCCAGCAAGAGCCTAGCGGCGGACGAAGAGACCCAGTACTTC
NA,TRBJ1-2,once,TRBV7-2,CASSLVAGPGQGYTF,TGTGCCAGCAGCTTAGTGGCGGGACCGGGGCAAGGCTACACCTTC
TRBD2,TRBJ2-1,NA,TRBV5-1,CASRLTSGPLNEQFF,TGCGCCAGCAGATTGACTAGCGGGCCCCTTAATGAGCAGTTCTTC
TRBD1,TRBJ1-1,NA,TRBV19,CASSHPGQAHTEAFF,TGTGCCAGTAGCCACCCGGGACAGGCCCACACTGAAGCTTTCTTT
NA,TRBJ2-1,once,TRBV7-3,CASSFELARNEQFF,TGTGCCAGCAGCTTTGAACTAGCAAGGAATGAGCAGTTCTTC
NA,TRBJ1-2,NA,TRBV2,CASSAVVANYGYTF,TGTGCCAGCAGTGCGGTGGTAGCTAACTATGGCTACACCTTC
NA,TRBJ2-3,NA,TRBV5-4,CASSLDMLADTQYF,TGTGCCAGCAGCTTGGATATGTTGGCCGATACGCAGTATTTT
NA,TRBJ2-5,NA,TRBV2,CASMSGRETQYF,TGTGCCAGCATGTCGGGAAGGGAGACCCAGTACTTC
TRBD1,TRBJ2-3,NA,TRBV7-2,CASSLAQGQPTDTQYF,TGTGCCAGCAGCTTAGCGCAGGGACAGCCCACAGATACGCAGTATTTT
NA,TRBJ1-5,NA,TRBV7-8,CASSLAGGGNQPQHF,TGTGCCAGCAGCTTAGCTGGGGGAGGAAATCAGCCCCAGCATTTT
NA,TRBJ1-6,NA,TRBV2,CASIEGLNSPLHF,TGTGCCAGCATTGAGGGGCTGAATTCACCCCTCCACTTT
NA,TRBJ1-3,NA,TRBV5-4,CASSLDPRVSGNTIYF,TGTGCCAGCAGCTTGGATCCCAGGGTCTCTGGAAACACCATATATTTT
NA,TRBJ2-7,NA,TRBV27,CASSLSGASYEQYF,TGTGCCAGCAGTTTATCGGGGGCCTCCTACGAGCAGTACTTC
TRBD2,TRBJ2-2,NA,TRBV10-3,CAINQKTSGSSSGELFF,TGTGCCATCAACCAAAAGACTAGCGGGAGTAGTAGCGGGGAGCTGTTTTTT
TRBD2,TRBJ2-5,NA,TRBV28,CASSLNSGRAWEETQYF,TGTGCCAGCAGTTTGAATAGCGGGAGGGCCTGGGAAGAGACCCAGTACTTC
NA,TRBJ2-5,NA,TRBV5-1,CASSLMGGETQYF,TGCGCCAGCAGCTTGATGGGGGGAGAGACCCAGTACTTC
TRBD1,TRBJ1-4,NA,TRBV18,CASSPQGDSNEKLFF,TGTGCCAGCTCACCCCAAGGGGACAGTAATGAAAAACTGTTTTTT
TRBD2,TRBJ2-7,NA,TRBV7-8,CASSPNRLSGQPYEQYF,TGTGCCAGCAGCCCAAACCGGCTTAGCGGGCAACCCTACGAGCAGTACTTC
TRBD2,TRBJ2-3,few,TRBV6-5,CASSYRAGNTDTQYF,TGTGCCAGCAGTTACAGAGCGGGGAACACAGATACGCAGTATTTT
NA,TRBJ2-1,NA,TRBV4-2,CASSQPGLDNEQFF,TGTGCCAGCAGCCAACCGGGACTGGACAATGAGCAGTTCTTC
TRBD1,TRBJ2-5,NA,TRBV27,CASRLRGQSQETQYF,TGTGCCAGCAGACTAAGGGGACAGTCACAAGAGACCCAGTACTTC
NA,TRBJ1-2,NA,TRBV11-2,CASSSFLTARGYGYTF,TGTGCCAGCAGCTCTTTCTTGACAGCTAGAGGTTATGGCTACACCTTC
TRBD1,TRBJ2-6,once,TRBV5-4,CASSQGARGANVLTF,TGTGCCAGCAGCCAGGGGGCGCGAGGGGCCAACGTCCTGACTTTC
TRBD1,TRBJ1-1,NA,TRBV11-3,CASSLETGTEAFF,TGTGCCAGCAGCTTAGAGACAGGGACTGAAGCTTTCTTT
TRBD2,TRBJ2-1,NA,TRBV5-1,CASSTLAGPLDEQFF,TGCGCCAGCAGCACTCTAGCGGGGCCCTTGGATGAGCAGTTCTTC
NA,TRBJ2-3,NA,TRBV7-2,CASSFADTQYF,TGTGCCAGCAGCTTCGCAGATACGCAGTATTTT
NA,TRBJ2-2,NA,TRBV6-6,CASRGGTGELFF,TGTGCCAGCCGGGGTGGGACCGGGGAGCTGTTTTTT
TRBD2,TRBJ2-7,NA,TRBV19,CASSGRAGFPYEQYF,TGTGCCAGTTCCGGGAGGGCCGGTTTCCCCTACGAGCAGTACTTC
TRBD1,TRBJ2-7,NA,TRBV10-3,CAISGGQGPSYEQYF,TGTGCCATCAGTGGGGGACAGGGGCCTTCCTACGAGCAGTACTTC
TRBD2,TRBJ2-3,few,TRBV6-5,CASSPGLDRTQYF,TGTGCCAGCAGTCCGGGACTAGATCGTACGCAGTATTTT
NA,TRBJ1-2,few,TRBV29-1,CSVGRGNYGYTF,TGCAGCGTCGGCAGGGGTAACTATGGCTACACCTTC
NA,TRBJ2-1,NA,TRBV13,CASSLDGGNEQFF,TGTGCCAGCAGCCTGGATGGGGGGAATGAGCAGTTCTTC
NA,TRBJ2-1,NA,TRBV7-3,CASSFRGGGYNEQFF,TGTGCCAGCAGCTTTAGGGGGGGAGGCTACAATGAGCAGTTCTTC
TRBD2,TRBJ2-7,NA,TRBV6-6,CASWAGTSGRYEQYF,TGTGCCTCTTGGGCCGGAACTAGCGGGAGGTACGAGCAGTACTTC
NA,TRBJ1-4,NA,TRBV4-1,CASSLPFSRGGEKLFF,TGCGCCAGCAGCCTGCCTTTTAGTAGAGGGGGAGAAAAACTGTTTTTT
NA,TRBJ1-1,NA,TRBV6-5,CASRDGGQDTEAFF,TGTGCCTCACGGGACGGGGGGCAGGACACTGAAGCTTTCTTT
NA,TRBJ2-7,NA,TRBV5-6,CASSLFSPPGEQYF,TGTGCCAGCAGCTTGTTTAGCCCTCCCGGGGAGCAGTACTTC
NA,TRBJ1-1,NA,TRBV29-1,CSVDVSGVNTEAFF,TGCAGCGTTGACGTATCGGGAGTGAACACTGAAGCTTTCTTT
TRBD1,TRBJ1-6,NA,TRBV10-3,CASGQGPPLNSPLHF,TGTGCCAGCGGACAGGGGCCACCCCTCAATTCACCCCTCCACTTT
NA,TRBJ1-2,once,TRBV7-2,CASSPDGGSPYGYTF,TGTGCCAGCAGCCCTGATGGGGGCAGCCCCTATGGCTACACCTTC